The clone carrying this T cell receptor (beta chain) showed up many times. What it binds is unknown. The CDR3 loop spans 16 amino acids. Trimming cost V 1 base and J 2 bases, with 14 bases left between them. CDR1 and CDR2 (germline): DFQATT, SNEGSKA (reference sequence). These data come from a study of T cells after yellow fever vaccination. Broader study findings: Post-booster reappearance was seen for most primary-vaccination clones (nearly 97% CD4, roughly 88% CD8).

TCRdb passed the 5' RACE reads through MiXCR, listing each CDR3 protein once. The repertoire holds roughly 150,000 distinct CDR3 sequences, with 7% to 9% as singletons. The gene calls are TRBV20-1 and TRBJ2-2, with a weak D call TRBD2 (6 bases). The TCR comes from a man under 40 who received the YFV17D yellow fever vaccine. Specimen: CD4+ T cells sorted from PBMCs, collected 5 days after the yellow fever booster vaccination. Here the CDR3 DNA reads TGCAGTGCTAGAGTTCGAGCGGGTTCCAACACCGGGGAGCTGTTTTTT. Residues: CSARVRAGSNTGELFF.